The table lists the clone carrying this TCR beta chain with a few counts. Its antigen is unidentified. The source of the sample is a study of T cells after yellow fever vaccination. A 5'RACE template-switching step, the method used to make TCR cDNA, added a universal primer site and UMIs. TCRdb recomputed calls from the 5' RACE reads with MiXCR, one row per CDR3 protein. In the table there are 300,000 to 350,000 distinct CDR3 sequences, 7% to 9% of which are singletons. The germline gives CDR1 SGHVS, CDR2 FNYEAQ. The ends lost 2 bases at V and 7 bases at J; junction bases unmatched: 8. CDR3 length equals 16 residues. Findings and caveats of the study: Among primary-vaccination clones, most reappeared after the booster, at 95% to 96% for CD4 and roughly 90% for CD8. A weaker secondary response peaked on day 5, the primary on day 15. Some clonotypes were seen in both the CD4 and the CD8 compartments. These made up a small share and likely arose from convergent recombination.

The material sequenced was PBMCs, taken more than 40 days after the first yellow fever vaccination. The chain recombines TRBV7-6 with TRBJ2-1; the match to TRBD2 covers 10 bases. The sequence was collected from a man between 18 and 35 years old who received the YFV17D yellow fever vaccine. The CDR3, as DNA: TGTGCCAGCAGCTTAACGGAGCGGGGGGGCCGGAATGAGCAGTTCTTC. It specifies CASSLTERGGRNEQFF. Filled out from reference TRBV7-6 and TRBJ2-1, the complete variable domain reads GAGVSQSPRYKVTKRGQDVALRCDPISGHVSLYWYRQALGQGPEFLTYFNYEAQQDKSGLPNDRFSAERPEGSISTLTIQRTEQRDSAMYRCASSLTERGGRNEQFFGPGTRLTVL.